Each of the 28 T cell receptor beta chains below was sequenced from the same sample in a study of graft-versus-host responses after intestinal transplantation (dated by TCRdb to about 2021). Their cognate antigens are unknown. Read against the paper, the sample's time point label means: cells obtained before transplantation from donor or recipient. Library preparation was by the immunoSEQ multiplex PCR assay. TCRdb limited this immuneACCESS table to in-frame rearrangements with V and J called. A share of clones is missing; checked studies link under half to unresolved V genes, and the rest is unexplained. In all, the sample holds 70,000 to 80,000 clones, and 90% of those were seen once. The ten largest clones take up roughly 1.3% of the sample. The source material was unstimulated CD8+ T cells sorted from spleen or lymph node cells, sampled before intestinal transplant. The receptor source for this set is a human donor who received an intestinal transplant.

The chain employs TRBV4-1 and TRBJ2-7; 7 nucleotides line up with TRBD2. The ends lost 2 bases at V and 2 bases at J; junction bases unmatched: 6. The CDR3 covers 15 residues. Germline V gene data show CDR1 as MGHRA and CDR2 as YSYEKL. CDR3 in DNA: TGCGCCAGCAGCCAAACCGCTAGCGGAACCTACGAGCAGTACTTC. Its protein is CASSQTASGTYEQYF.

Comment on this clone: An end of the junction does not agree with germline; a read error may underlie this. V and J are TRBV29-1 and TRBJ1-1; D is undetermined. The CDR3 covers 11 residues. Germline CDR1 and CDR2: SQVTM and ANQGSEA. This CDR3 reads CSVEVEGGLLF. Written as DNA, the CDR3 is TGCAGCGTTGAAGTTGAGGGCGGGCTTCTCTTT.

The chain has TRBV6-6 and TRBJ2-3; D uncertain. In germline, CDR1 is MNHNY, CDR2 SVGAGI (reference sequence). This CDR3 is 12 amino acids long. The V end was cut by 5 bases, the J end by 6 bases, with 9 bases between. The CDR3 bases are TGTGCCAGCAGTCCCGTGAGGGATACGCAGTATTTT. Protein sequence: CASSPVRDTQYF.

Details on this clone: Compared with germline, one end of the junction differs, possibly owing to a read error. The rearrangement joins TRBV4-1 to TRBJ2-7, with D possibly being TRBD2 (5 bases). The germline CDR1 and CDR2 sequences are MGHRA and YSYEKL. This CDR3 is built from 13 residues. The CDR3 nucleotides read TGCACCAGCAGCCAAGGCGCCCGGGGCGAGCAGTACTTC. Its protein is CTSSQGARGEQYF.

The chain is built from TRBV15 and TRBJ1-1; D is uncertain. Trimming pared 1 base from V and 3 bases from J, leaving 12 bases between. This CDR3 has 15 residues. CDR1 is LNHNV and CDR2 is YYDKDF in the germline V gene (reference sequence). The CDR3 bases are TGTGCCACCAGCAGAGGCGACCCTCGGGACACTGAAGCTTTCTTT. Its translation is CATSRGDPRDTEAFF.

The chain is built from TRBV9 and TRBJ1-2, with D possibly matching TRBD1 (5 bases). V lost 1 base and J lost 10, with 17 bases in between. This CDR3 has 14 residues. Germline assignment: CDR1 SGDLS and CDR2 YYNGEE. Here the CDR3 reads CASSVLPGGDDYTF. CDR3 coding DNA: TGTGCCAGCAGCGTACTACCGGGGGGGGACGACTACACCTTC.

The chain uses TRBV4-1 and TRBJ2-1; 7 bases agree with TRBD1. Germline lookup yields CDR1 MGHRA and CDR2 YSYEKL. CDR3 length equals 14 residues. V was clipped by 5 bases and J by 5 bases; unmatched bases: 6. In DNA form, the CDR3 reads TGCGCCAGCAGCACAACGACAGGGAACAATGAGCAGTTCTTC. It encodes CASSTTTGNNEQFF.

This sequence joins TRBV11-2 and TRBJ2-7; D gene unclear. The germline CDR1 and CDR2 sequences are SGHAT and FQNNGV. V was pared by 4 bases and J by 3 bases, with 13 bases between. The CDR3 has 14 residues. For the CDR3, the DNA is TGTGCCAGCAGCTACTACGTAGGTGGCTACGAGCAGTACTTC. Amino acid sequence: CASSYYVGGYEQYF.

This chain links TRBV7-9 with TRBJ1-1; D not resolved. The V end was cut by 4 bases, the J end by 7 bases, with 7 bases between. CDR3 length: 11 amino acids. Germline V gene lookup returns CDR1 SEHNR and CDR2 FQNEAQ (reference sequence). CDR3: CASSYQDEAFF. The CDR3 DNA reads TGTGCCAGCAGCTACCAGGATGAAGCTTTCTTT.

The chain recombines TRBV27 with TRBJ1-4; possible D gene TRBD1, 6 bases. Per the germline V gene, CDR1 is MNHEY and CDR2 is SMNVEV (reference sequence). Trimming stripped 0 bases from V and 3 bases from J, with 11 bases between. The CDR3 loop spans 16 amino acids. CDR3 loop: CASSLSADRPNEKLFF. CDR3 in DNA: TGTGCCAGCAGTTTATCAGCCGACAGGCCTAATGAAAAACTGTTTTTT.

The V and J genes are TRBV11-2 and TRBJ1-2, with 8 bases matching TRBD1. Germline CDR1 reads SGHAT; CDR2 reads FQNNGV. CDR3 size: 15 residues. Germline trimming cut 5 bases from V and 3 bases from J; bases unmatched to any gene: 8. DNA of the CDR3: TGTGCCAGCAGCCCCACAGGGGGGTCTTACTATGGCTACACCTTC. It translates to CASSPTGGSYYGYTF.

The chain has TRBV27 and TRBJ2-7; possible D gene TRBD2, 5 bases. The CDR3 is made up of 13 amino acids. The germline V and J ends were trimmed by 2 bases and 3 bases, with 8 bases remaining between them. Germline values: CDR1 MNHEY, CDR2 SMNVEV (reference sequence). The CDR3 DNA is TGTGCCAGCAGTTTAGGTCGGGACTACGAGCAGTACTTC. Protein product: CASSLGRDYEQYF.

The chain has TRBV4-1 and TRBJ2-1; a weak D match, TRBD1 (9 bases). CDR3 length equals 19 residues. Germline V lookup: CDR1 MGHRA, CDR2 YSYEKL. Trimming stripped 0 bases from V and 6 bases from J, with 24 bases between. CDR3 in amino acids: CASSQDSLAGQGPFNEQFF. CDR3 coding DNA: TGCGCCAGCAGCCAAGATTCGTTAGCGGGACAGGGTCCCTTCAATGAGCAGTTCTTC.

The CDR3 nucleotides are TGTGCCAGCAGCGTGACTCCGGGACAGGGGGATTCACCCCTCCACTTT. This gives the protein CASSVTPGQGDSPLHF. The chain carries TRBV9 and TRBJ1-6; TRBD1 matches at 11 bases. Germline V lookup: CDR1 SGDLS, CDR2 YYNGEE. This CDR3 comprises 16 residues. V shed 2 bases, J shed 8 bases, and the junction held 6 bases outside the gene matches.

The CDR3 loop is CASSAAGTGLYEQYF. DNA for the CDR3: TGTGCCAGTAGTGCCGCCGGGACAGGGCTCTACGAGCAGTACTTC. J is TRBJ2-7 and V is TRBV19, with TRBD1 matching over 9 bases. Germline CDR1 and CDR2: LNHDA and SQIVND (reference sequence). This CDR3 region has 15 residues. With V trimmed by 5 bases and J by 3 bases, 8 bases remained unmatched.

The DNA of the CDR3 is TGTGCCAGCAGAGCAGGGGGCGACGAGCAGTACTTC. Encoded protein: CASRAGGDEQYF. The V and J genes are TRBV6-1 and TRBJ2-7; TRBD1 matches at 8 bases. The CDR3 is 12 residues long. Germline assignment: CDR1 MNHNS and CDR2 SASEGT. V gave up 6 bases and J gave up 5 bases; unmatched junction bases: 3.

The chain couples TRBV9 to TRBJ1-1; D not resolved. Germline V lookup: CDR1 SGDLS, CDR2 YYNGEE. V lost 3 bases, J lost 1 base, and 13 bases lay in between. The CDR3 length is 15 residues. The DNA for the CDR3 is TGTGCCAGCAGCGCCGAGGGTCAGCCGAACACTGAAGCTTTCTTT. Protein: CASSAEGQPNTEAFF.

The genes are TRBV28 and TRBJ2-7; TRBD1 is a possible D gene (5 bases). This CDR3 region has 14 residues. Trimming stripped 4 bases from V and 4 bases from J, with 14 bases between. Germline V lookup: CDR1 MDHEN, CDR2 SYDVKM. CDR3 bases: TGTGCCAGCAGTTCCCCAGGGCACGGGTACGAGCAGTACTTC. It is translated as CASSSPGHGYEQYF.

V gene TRBV18 combines with J gene TRBJ1-4; tentatively, D is TRBD1 (6 bases). The CDR3 extends over 17 amino acids. Trimming shortened V by 3 bases and J by 6 bases, and 20 bases separated the two germline ends. The germline gives CDR1 KGHSH, CDR2 LQKENI. CDR3: CASSPLDSGIGDEKLFF. The DNA of the CDR3 is TGTGCCAGCTCACCCCTGGACAGTGGAATAGGGGATGAAAAACTGTTTTTT.

The V and J genes are TRBV20-1 and TRBJ2-5, with D hard to call. CDR1 DFQATT and CDR2 SNEGSKA come from the germline V gene (reference sequence). CDR3 length: 11 amino acids. V was clipped by 2 bases and J by 4 bases, with 5 bases between them. This chain's CDR3 is CSARFLETQYF. DNA of the CDR3: TGCAGTGCTAGATTCCTAGAGACCCAGTACTTC.

This rearrangement joins TRBV15 to TRBJ2-5; weak D call: TRBD2 (5 bases). Trimming left V 5 bases short and J 1 base short, with 11 bases between. CDR3 length: 14 residues. Per the germline V gene, CDR1 is LNHNV and CDR2 is YYDKDF (reference sequence). In DNA, the CDR3 is TGTGCCACCAGCCCCGGGAACACCCAAGAGACCCAGTACTTC. The encoded protein is CATSPGNTQETQYF.

The gene calls are TRBV7-9 and TRBJ2-7; 8 nucleotides align to TRBD1. The CDR3 has 15 residues. J lost 2 bases, V lost 5 bases, and 8 bases had no gene match. The germline V gene has CDR1 SEHNR and CDR2 FQNEAQ (reference sequence). CDR3 nucleotides: TGTGCCAGCAGCAACCCGGACAGGGAGGCCTACGAGCAGTACTTC. Translating it yields CASSNPDREAYEQYF. The whole variable domain, remainder taken from reference TRBV7-9 and TRBJ2-7, is DTGVSQNPRHKITKRGQNVTFRCDPISEHNRLYWYRQTLGQGPEFLTYFQNEAQLEKSRLLSDRFSAERPKGSFSTLEIQRTEQGDSAMYLCASSNPDREAYEQYFGPGTRLTVT.

This chain uses TRBV12-5 with TRBJ2-1; TRBD2 is a possible D gene (7 bases). V lost 0 bases and J 8 bases, leaving 14 bases between the germline ends. CDR1 and CDR2 from the germline V gene are LGHNT and FRNRAP. This CDR3 spans 15 amino acids. Written as DNA, the CDR3 is TGTGCTAGTGGTTTGGTACTGGGGGGGGCCGATGAGCAGTTCTTC. Translation: CASGLVLGGADEQFF.

This chain connects TRBV11-2 to TRBJ1-1; TRBD1 matches at 11 bases. CDR1 is SGHAT, CDR2 FQNNGV, per germline. This CDR3 has 16 amino acids. The V segment lost 5 bases and the J segment 7 bases; nucleotides outside the gene matches: 12. As DNA, the CDR3 is TGTGCCAGCAGCATGATGTCCGGGACAGGGGGGGATGAAGCTTTCTTT. It codes for CASSMMSGTGGDEAFF.

The rearrangement uses TRBV27 and TRBJ2-1; D is unclear. Germline assignment: CDR1 MNHEY and CDR2 SMNVEV (reference sequence). With 7 bases removed from V and 10 bases from J, the gap between germline ends came to 17 bases. The length of the CDR3 is 13 residues. Here the CDR3 reads CASNLLGSGEQFF. CDR3 coding DNA: TGTGCCAGCAACCTTCTTGGTTCAGGCGAGCAGTTCTTC.

By proportion, this clone is medium-sized (0.01 to 0.1%). The chain has TRBV6-1 and TRBJ1-2, with no clear D. Per germline, CDR1 MNHNS and CDR2 SASEGT. V was shortened by 8 bases and J by 6 bases, with 16 bases between the two germline ends. The CDR3 is made up of 13 amino acids. The CDR3 sequence: CASFEDSNDGYTF. Written as DNA, the CDR3 is TGTGCCAGCTTTGAGGATAGCAATGATGGCTACACCTTC.

V gene TRBV13 combines with J gene TRBJ2-7; tentatively, D is TRBD1 (6 bases). The germline V gene encodes CDR1 PRHDT and CDR2 FYEKMQ (reference sequence). V was shortened by 0 bases and J by 3 bases, with 9 bases between the two germline ends. The CDR3 spans 14 residues. DNA of the CDR3: TGTGCCAGCAGCTTAGGGAGGACAGTCTACGAGCAGTACTTC. It codes for CASSLGRTVYEQYF.

CDR3 nucleotides: TGTGCCAGCACCCAGGGACAGCCAAGCTCCTACGAGCAGTACTTC. Protein sequence: CASTQGQPSSYEQYF. V usage is TRBV6-5 and J usage is TRBJ2-7, with 7 bases lining up with TRBD1. Unmatched junction bases numbered 9, after V lost 7 bases and J lost 0 bases. CDR1 MNHEY and CDR2 SVGAGI come from the germline V gene. This CDR3 contains 15 residues.